The present TCR beta chain was sequenced within a study of T cell responses to AZD1222 COVID-19 vaccine. Findings and caveats of the study: With dominance at 160-218 and 743-854, vaccine-associated CD4 TCRs spanned spike.

Regarding this clone: The antigen is undetermined.

The CDR3 covers 16 residues. V lost 0 bases and J lost 7; bases outside the gene matches: 10. CDR1 is GTSNPN, CDR2 SVGIG, per germline (reference sequence). Sequencing used immunoSEQ multiplex PCR; TCRdb keeps in-frame clones, though not all of them. In the table there are 100,000 to 150,000 clones, over 85% of which are singletons. The chain carries TRBV30 and TRBJ2-1; 9 bases fit TRBD2. The TCR sequence derives from an adult in good health. Source: peripheral blood, taken on day 0 of AZD1222 vaccination. In DNA, the CDR3 is TGTGCCTGGAGTGTACGTGGCGGGAGGGCCTCGAATGAGCAGTTCTTC. Protein: CAWSVRGGRASNEQFF.